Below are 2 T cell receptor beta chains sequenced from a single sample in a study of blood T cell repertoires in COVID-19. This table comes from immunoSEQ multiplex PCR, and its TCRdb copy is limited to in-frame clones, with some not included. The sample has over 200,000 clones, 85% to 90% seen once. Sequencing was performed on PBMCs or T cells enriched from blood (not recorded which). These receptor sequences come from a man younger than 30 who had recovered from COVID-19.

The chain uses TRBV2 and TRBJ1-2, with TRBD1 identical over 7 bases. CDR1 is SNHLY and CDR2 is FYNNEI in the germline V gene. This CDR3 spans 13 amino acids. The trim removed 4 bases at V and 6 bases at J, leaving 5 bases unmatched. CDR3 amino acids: CASSVRGRDGYTF. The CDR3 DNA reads TGTGCCAGCAGTGTTAGGGGGCGAGATGGCTACACCTTC.

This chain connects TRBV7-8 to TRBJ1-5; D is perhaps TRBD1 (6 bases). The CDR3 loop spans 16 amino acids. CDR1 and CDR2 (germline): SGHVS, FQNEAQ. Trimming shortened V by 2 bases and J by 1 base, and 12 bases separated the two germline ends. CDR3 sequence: CASSLSGAMSNQPQHF. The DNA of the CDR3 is TGTGCCAGCAGCTTATCAGGGGCGATGAGCAATCAGCCCCAGCATTTT.